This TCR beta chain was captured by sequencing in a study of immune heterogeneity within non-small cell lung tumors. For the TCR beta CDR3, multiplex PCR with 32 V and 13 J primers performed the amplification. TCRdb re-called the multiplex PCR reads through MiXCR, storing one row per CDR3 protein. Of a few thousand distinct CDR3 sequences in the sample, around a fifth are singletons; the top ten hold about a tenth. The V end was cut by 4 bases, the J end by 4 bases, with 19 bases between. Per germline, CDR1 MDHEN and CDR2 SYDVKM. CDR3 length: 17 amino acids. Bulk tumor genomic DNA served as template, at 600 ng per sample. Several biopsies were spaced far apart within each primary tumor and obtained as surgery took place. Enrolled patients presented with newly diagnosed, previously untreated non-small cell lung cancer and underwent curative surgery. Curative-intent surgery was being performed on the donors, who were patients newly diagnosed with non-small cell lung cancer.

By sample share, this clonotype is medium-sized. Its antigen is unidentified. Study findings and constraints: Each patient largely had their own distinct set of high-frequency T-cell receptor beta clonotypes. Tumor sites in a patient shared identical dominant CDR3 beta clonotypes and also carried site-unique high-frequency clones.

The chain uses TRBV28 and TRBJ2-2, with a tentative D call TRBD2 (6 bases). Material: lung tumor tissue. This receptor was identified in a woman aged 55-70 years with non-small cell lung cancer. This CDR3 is CASSSWGDRTVTGELFF. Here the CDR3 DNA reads TGTGCCAGCAGTTCGTGGGGGGATCGGACGGTCACCGGGGAGCTGTTTTTT.